Listed below are T cell receptor beta chains from one sample, sequenced in a study of CD8 T cells in Susac syndrome. TCRdb re-derived calls from the immunoSEQ multiplex PCR reads in MiXCR, one entry per CDR3 protein. The sample shows around 200,000 distinct CDR3 sequences, approximately 90% of them seen only once. Input material: CD8+ T cells from PBMCs. The receptor source for this set is a human donor with multiple sclerosis. Both conserved end residues are part of each CDR3.

v_gene	j_gene	CDR3aa
TRBV27	TRBJ2-1	CASSLGSSAPYNEQFF
TRBV4-1	TRBJ2-2	CASSQDFGGASGELFF
TRBV9	TRBJ1-5	CASSQDGSWSSNQPQHF
TRBV29-1	TRBJ1-4	CSVTLEHLEKLFF
TRBV15	TRBJ1-5	CATSRAEGGYQPQHF
TRBV30	TRBJ1-1	CAWSVPGGANTEAFF
TRBV27	TRBJ2-1	CASRNPSSYNEQFF
TRBV18	TRBJ1-3	CASSLSRDSGNTIYF
TRBV30	TRBJ1-6	CAWSGRVRSLHF
TRBV6-2/TRBV6-3	TRBJ2-1	CASSYSIGRIKDNEQFF
TRBV20-1	TRBJ1-2	CSARVATGDGYTF